Below, 5 T cell receptor beta chains from the same sample are listed, as sequenced in a study of shared clonotypes between healthy human individuals. Sequencing was performed with immunoSEQ multiplex PCR; in TCRdb, only in-frame clones are kept and a portion is missing. The table has 450,000 to 500,000 clones, roughly 85% seen once; the top ten hold over 9.5%. Sequencing was performed on PBMCs. These receptors were taken from a middle-aged woman in good health. Some clones in this sample may be carry-over from other donors' samples.

The rearrangement joins TRBV21-1 to TRBJ2-7; the D call of TRBD2 is as the table states it, not checked on the DNA. TRBV21-1 is labeled a pseudogene. The CDR3 contains 20 residues. The CDR3 DNA is TGTGCCAGCAGCAAAAAGAAGGGAGGCTCCAGAAAGGTCGCTATAGCAGAGCAGTACTTC. This translates into CASSKKKGGSRKVAIAEQYF.

The sample holds one count of this clone. This rearrangement joins TRBV27 to TRBJ2-7; D is possibly TRBD2 (5 bases). V lost 5 bases, J lost 7 bases, and 18 bases lay in between. Germline assignment: CDR1 MNHEY and CDR2 SMNVEV (reference sequence). The CDR3 totals 14 residues. As DNA, the CDR3 is TGTGCCAGCAGTAGGACGGACCCGCCGGGGGAGCAGTACTTC. It codes for CASSRTDPPGEQYF.

This clone appeared a few times. The rearrangement uses TRBV7-2 and TRBJ1-1; the D gene is possibly TRBD1 (5 bases). CDR1 and CDR2 from the germline V gene are SGHTA and FQGNSA. V was cut by 6 bases and J by 4 bases, with 15 bases left in between. The CDR3 consists of 14 residues. The CDR3 DNA is TGTGCCAGCAGTCCTTCGCGGGGGAGCACTGAAGCTTTCTTT. It codes for CASSPSRGSTEAFF.

The gene calls are TRBV7-2 and TRBJ1-1, with a possible D match to TRBD1 (5 bases). Trimming removed 5 bases from V and 8 bases from J, with 15 bases in between. The germline CDR1 and CDR2 sequences are SGHTA and FQGNSA. The CDR3 length is 13 residues. CDR3 coding DNA: TGTGCCAGCAGCCCTGGGTGGGGGGGAGAAGCTTTCTTT. Translated: CASSPGWGGEAFF.

The chain is built from TRBV7-9 and TRBJ2-3, with D uncertain. This CDR3 spans 14 amino acids. CDR1 is SEHNR and CDR2 is FQNEAQ in the germline V gene (reference sequence). V lost 4 bases, J lost 3 bases, and 11 bases lay in between. CDR3 coding DNA: TGTGCCAGCAGCTCCTCGGGCGCAACAGATACGCAGTATTTT. Translation gives CASSSSGATDTQYF.